The T cell receptor beta chain described here comes from a study of blood T cell repertoires in COVID-19. Study-level background: The United States, Italy and Spain were the sources of the acute and convalescent COVID-19 samples. In each case, the material was cDNA or gDNA derived from T cells, B-cell-depleted T cells, or PBMCs.

The V and J ends lost 2 bases and 4 bases, in that order; junction bases with no gene match: 4. Germline V gene data show CDR1 as MDHEN and CDR2 as SYDVKM. The CDR3 covers 15 residues. In the original processing: Reference gene primer amplification gave estimated nucleated cell counts. Here immunoSEQ multiplex PCR was the method, and the copy in TCRdb shows in-frame clones only, minus some. V, J and clone size are taken as reported in that table, and D and trimming were inferred from the DNA itself. The sample includes 140,000 or so clones, around 84% of them seen just once. This clonotype originated in a human donor with acute or convalescent COVID-19. The donor label of this sample is uncertain. Sample: peripheral blood. This sequence joins TRBV28 and TRBJ1-2; 10 positions agree with TRBD1. The CDR3 reads CASSLGTGDGYGYTF. Written as DNA, the CDR3 is TGTGCCAGCAGTTTAGGGACAGGGGATGGCTATGGCTACACCTTC.